Included here is one T cell receptor (beta chain) sequence, with context. No antigen is known for it. Base qualities are not at hand, and no much larger clone is one base apart. This entry is derived from a study of cytomegalovirus exposure and HLA in healthy donors (dated by TCRdb to the late 2010s). With regard to the full study: In an earlier analysis of about 560 of the donors, 250 to 300 Gb of sequence data and about 110 million unique TCR beta sequences from 180 million or so T cells were reported. Using immunosequencing, the study profiled T cell repertoires from 666 subjects and related those repertoires to cytomegalovirus serostatus. An early release covering over 500 HLA-typed donors comprised about 300 gigabases of sequencing data and roughly 86 million unique TCR sequences. Both class I and class II loci were covered by HLA typing, at four-digit resolution. An earlier analysis of roughly 580 of the donors used high-throughput TCR beta sequencing to judge whether each TCR beta V gene segment behaved as functional or pseudogenic. A separate validation cohort of 100 to 150 different subjects was used in addition to the approximately 670-subject first cohort. Among the roughly 380 genotyped donors, around 81% belonged to the genetic ancestry cluster associated with self-reported Caucasian donors. Alongside the repertoire data, information on donor age, sex, ethnicity and CMV serostatus was compiled. High-throughput TCR immunosequencing, statistical association of individual TCRs with disease status, and machine learning were combined to predict cytomegalovirus infection status. The aim of the study was to test whether cataloging public T cell receptors could identify signatures of past pathogen exposure. Every repertoire in the discovery cohort had been generated on one and the same sequencing platform. Rather than drawing on any new phenotypic data, the later analysis identified candidate immune exposures from TCR beta sequences and the way those sequences occurred across donors. The number of donors typed differed by locus, with about 620-630 for A, B, C, DRB1 and DQB1, 522 for DQA1, 600 to 610 for DPA1, and around 450 for DPB1. Across 398 genotyped donors of the cohort, an average of about 240,000 unique TCR beta nucleotide sequences per donor were sequenced, and roughly 20% of those sequences were non-productive. A later analysis re-analyzed previously published TCR beta repertoires from 660 or so donors and added high-resolution HLA genotyping to study TCR occurrence patterns. A later genetic analysis took genome-wide SNP genotypes for about three fifths of the 666 donors and used that subset as a discovery cohort. Because of strong linkage in the cohort, 4 to 6 DR-DQ haplotypes were treated as single units for association and clustering. Here is what the overall study found, with its caveats: Across donors, most TCR sequences were observed very rarely, whereas some public TCRs were present in many individuals. The sequencing pipeline was judged likely to have produced a cluster of highly shared sequence variants as a technical artifact. Roughly uniform sequencing depth across donors was assumed in presence/absence analyses, although this assumption may not hold. At a false discovery rate of 0.05, a later analysis linked around 15,000 TCR beta sequences to specific HLA alleles. The cohort was sequenced for TCR beta chains only, and without alpha or paired-chain data the features that could be detected were limited. In vitro tests confirmed that a few of the cytomegalovirus-associated TCR beta chains recognize cytomegalovirus antigens. CMV serostatus was the only immune exposure information available for the cohort. In a later analysis, TCR association rates were found to vary across HLA loci, with the most associated TCRs seen for DRB1 alleles and the fewest for HLA-C alleles. The authors suggested that the approach could potentially be generalized to other disease states and immunological phenotypes. A later genetic analysis associated a missense DCLRE1C variant with V-gene and J-gene trimming of TCR beta chains, and an independent cohort replicated the association. When HLA alleles, especially DR and DQ, strongly co-occurred, TCR associations were difficult to assign to individual alleles. Compared with the roughly 720-donor mean, donors in an Asian-associated ancestry cluster had fewer N-insertions in productive TCRs, according to a later genetic analysis. Because HLA typing was missing for some donors at each locus, association tests included only the typed subset. In both the original and validation cohorts, the classifier was reported to diagnose cytomegalovirus status with high specificity and sensitivity. A further reported finding was that TCR beta sequences accurately predicted the HLA-A and HLA-B alleles for most subjects in the first cohort. In a later analysis, HLA-associated TCR beta chains were found to be more clonally expanded and to have lower generation probabilities than equally common non-associated chains. Correlated functional status among segregating V segments might be attributable to linkage disequilibrium, but an unknown experimental factor could not be ruled out. The earlier analysis of approximately 590 of the donors excluded seventeen rarely observed V segments, including chromosome 9 orphons, because counts were too low. In the study, 164 TCR beta chains were listed as associated with cytomegalovirus. The 87-base-pair reads could not distinguish some IMGT-functional V segments, including TRBV6-2 and TRBV6-3, so those segments were excluded. According to a later analysis, parvovirus B19, influenza, CMV and Epstein-Barr virus appeared linked to several top co-occurrence clusters. In an earlier analysis of around 600 of the donors, most TCR beta V segments were observed in productive rearrangements about 90% or about 30% of the time, broadly matching IMGT annotations. A later analysis found that most CMV-associated TCR beta chains appeared HLA-restricted, with HLA associations seemingly driven largely by CMV exposure.

Library method: the immunoSEQ multiplex PCR assay. For the multiplex PCR, a mixture combining 60 forward primers for TCR Vbeta segments and 13 reverse primers for TCR Jbeta segments was used. Amplification of the CDR3 region of rearranged TCR beta genes was performed with a multiplex PCR assay on genomic DNA. On the Illumina HiSeq System, the amplified TCR beta libraries were sequenced as 87-base-pair reads. As for the original processing: A later analysis tallied roughly 78 million unique TCR beta chains across the 700 or so repertoires, and about 12 million of those chains were shared by two or more donors. Raw reads were error-corrected and collapsed into unique sequences by a nearest-neighbor algorithm in which closely related sequences were merged to remove PCR and sequencing errors. V, D and J gene segments were assigned by aligning CDR3 sequences to IMGT reference sequences. For a sequence to be retained, at least a six-nucleotide match to both a V gene segment and a J gene segment was required. A rearrangement was called productive if the CDR3 had no stop codons and remained in frame with V and J, and every other rearrangement was called non-productive. CDR3 was defined according to IMGT convention as the region running from the second conserved V-encoded cysteine to the conserved J-encoded phenylalanine. The earlier analysis of roughly 590 of the donors excluded any sequence lacking an unambiguous match to a single V gene segment. An earlier analysis of several hundred of the donors called V segments functional above 56.7% productive rearrangements and segregating when the between-donor standard deviation exceeded 5%. A statistical classification framework was developed to diagnose cytomegalovirus status using the catalog of TCR beta chain sequences. V and J gene assignment, in a later analysis, came from comparing TCR nucleotide sequences with IMGT/GENE-DB human TR gene sequences. Using the TCRdist pipeline, a later analysis assigned CDR3 sequences along with most-parsimonious VDJ recombination scenarios. In a later analysis, every TCR beta chain was defined by the combination of its CDR3 amino acid sequence and its V-gene family, and reads without a unique V-gene family were dropped. In a later analysis, 500 to 650 highly shared, low-generation-probability nucleotide sequences were removed to address suspected cross-contamination and a sequencing artifact. In a later analysis, a clonal expansion index was calculated for each public chain from normalized within-repertoire ranks of inferred template counts. A later analysis computed generation probabilities with a VDJ recombination model fitted to out-of-frame rearrangements, and checked the results against IGoR. Hypergeometric tests were used in a later analysis to score TCR-TCR, TCR-HLA and TCR-CMV co-occurrence, with a repertoire-size bias correction applied to the TCR pairs. In a later analysis, false discovery rates were estimated by permuting HLA or CMV assignments 20 times. In a later analysis, co-occurring TCRs were grouped using DBSCAN, with TCRdist sequence similarity added in when clustering inside HLA-allele-positive subsets. Co-occurrence clustering excluded repertoires with fewer than 30,000 or more than 120,000 public chains, plus five with anomalous nucleotide sharing. What TCRdb holds here is the immuneACCESS table cut down to in-frame rearrangements. Part of the clones is not present; checked against another copy, under half of the missing clones reflect an unresolved V gene, and the others are unexplained. That table furnishes V, J and clone size, whereas the DNA furnished D and trimming. For this sample there are under 200,000 clones; 75% to 90% appear just once. Together, the top ten hold around 1.8% of the sample.

After removal of 4 bases from V and 1 base from J, the junction retains 11 bases not matched to a gene. Counted from cysteine to phenylalanine, this CDR3 has 18 amino acids. The kept DNA is CDR3 alone, 54 bases in frame from the first base. The germline V gene encodes CDR1 MDHEN and CDR2 SYDVKM. The cohort comprised some 680 healthy bone marrow donors. Cohort members were all nominally healthy when sampled, although unrecorded immune exposures were likely present. The donor tested CMV seronegative and was one of the 352 seronegative cohort members. Each donor provided a peripheral blood sample, and peripheral blood mononuclear cells were used for TCR beta sequencing. The Qiagen DNeasy Blood Extraction Kit was used to extract genomic DNA from the blood cell samples.

Here the chain combines TRBV28 and TRBJ1-1; 11 middle bases align to TRBD1. Material: PBMCs. This TCR was recovered from a woman aged 18-29 years in good health and CMV-seronegative. The DNA sequence follows: TGTGCCAGCAGTTCGCGGACAGGGGGCGCGGGATGGAACACTGAAGCTTTCTTT. This translates into CASSSRTGGAGWNTEAFF.